This T cell receptor beta chain originates from a study of blood T cell repertoires in COVID-19. Study at large: The origin of the acute and convalescent COVID-19 samples was the United States, Italy and Spain. Nucleic acid was either cDNA or gDNA, and it came from T cells, B-cell-depleted T cells, or PBMCs.

Some clones are missing from TCRdb's copy, which holds only in-frame ones; the method was immunoSEQ multiplex PCR. This table holds about 250,000 clones, roughly nine tenths found once. The germline CDR1 and CDR2 sequences are MDHEN and SYDVKM. CDR3 size: 12 residues. Unmatched junction bases numbered 3, after V lost 6 bases and J lost 8 bases. Residents of about two dozen US areas, aged roughly 18 to 95 years, made up the participants. The sequenced material came from PBMCs or T cells enriched from blood (not recorded which). The sequence came from a woman between 25 and 40 years old with acute COVID-19. The rearrangement uses TRBV28 and TRBJ1-4; 7 nucleotides line up with TRBD1. The DNA of the CDR3 is TGTGCCAGCAGGGCGGACAGGGAAAAACTGTTTTTT. Translation: CASRADREKLFF.